One and the same sample provided the 8 T cell receptor beta chains below, sequenced in a study of T cell repertoires in cytomegalovirus infection. What these receptors recognize is not known. MiXCR, run by TCRdb on the reads, gives a single entry per CDR3 protein. This table has some 940,000 distinct CDR3 sequences, roughly a third appearing once. The specimen was cultured CD8+ T cells from PBMCs, collected from culture after CMV antigen stimulation. The receptor source for this set is a human donor in good health (CMV status not recorded). Some clones in this sample may be carry-over from other donors' samples.

The V and J genes are TRBV9 and TRBJ1-2, with 9 bases identical to TRBD1. CDR3 length: 15 amino acids. Trimming at V came to 2 bases and at J to 1 base, leaving 3 bases not matched to a gene. Germline V gene lookup returns CDR1 SGDLS and CDR2 YYNGEE. The CDR3 spells CASSVGTGNNYGYTF. The CDR3 DNA is TGTGCCAGCAGCGTGGGGACAGGGAATAACTATGGCTACACCTTC.

The rearrangement uses TRBV11-2 and TRBJ2-2; D assignment may be TRBD1 or TRBD2 (6 bases each). The germline V and J ends were trimmed by 6 bases and 4 bases, with 15 bases remaining between them. The CDR3 spans 15 residues. The germline V gene has CDR1 SGHAT and CDR2 FQNNGV. CDR3 in DNA: TGTGCCAGCAGTCGGGGGCAACGCGGCACCGGGGAGCTGTTTTTT. It is translated as CASSRGQRGTGELFF.

The rearrangement joins TRBV10-3 to TRBJ2-7; 10 nucleotides match TRBD2. With 10 bases clipped from V and 7 bases from J, the junction kept 13 bases outside the gene matches. Germline lookup yields CDR1 ENHRY and CDR2 SYGVKD. The length of the CDR3 is 14 residues. CDR3 in DNA: TGTGCCACCTCTCTAGCGGGGGTCACAGAGGAGCAGTACGTC. This encodes CATSLAGVTEEQYV.

This sequence joins TRBV7-2 and TRBJ2-1, with D hard to call. Germline CDR1 and CDR2: SGHTA and FQGNSA. CDR3 size: 12 residues. V was shortened by 5 bases and J by 5 bases, with 7 bases between the two germline ends. CDR3 protein: CASSRFHNEQFF. CDR3 coding DNA: TGTGCCAGCAGCCGCTTTCACAATGAGCAGTTCTTC.

This clonotype was seen more than once but under ten times. This chain joins TRBV27 and TRBJ2-1; D is undetermined. The CDR3 runs 19 residues. Germline loops: CDR1 MNHEY, CDR2 SMNVEV (reference sequence). Trimming left V 2 bases short and J 3 bases short, with 23 bases between. The CDR3 sequence is CASSLAPPNQILDYNEQFF. In nucleotides, the CDR3 is TGTGCCAGCAGTTTAGCTCCACCCAACCAAATCCTAGACTACAATGAGCAGTTCTTC.

V and J are TRBV7-2 and TRBJ1-2; possibly TRBD1 for D (5 bases). The CDR3 has 14 residues. Deletions cut 4 bases from V and 2 bases from J, with 11 bases between. CDR1 and CDR2 (germline): SGHTA, FQGNSA. CDR3 bases: TGTGCCAGCAGCTCGGGGGAGGTCAACTATGGCTACACCTTC. Amino acids: CASSSGEVNYGYTF.

This clonotype was recorded a few times. The gene calls are TRBV6-6 and TRBJ1-5, with 7 bases aligning to TRBD1. This CDR3 contains 17 residues. The germline CDR1 and CDR2 sequences are MNHNY and SVGAGI (reference sequence). J was trimmed by 6 bases and V by 1 base; bases with no gene match: 12. The CDR3 protein is CASSYLGDSKKGQPQHF. In nucleotides, the CDR3 is TGTGCCAGCAGTTACTTAGGGGACAGTAAAAAGGGTCAGCCCCAGCATTTT.

This clonotype was found a few times. The chain has TRBV5-6 and TRBJ2-7; D is unresolved. Germline V gives CDR1 SGHDT, CDR2 YYEEEE. V was cut by 4 bases and J by 0 bases, with 11 bases left in between. The CDR3 consists of 14 residues. The CDR3 protein is CASSPQQSSYEQYF. The CDR3, as DNA: TGTGCCAGCAGCCCTCAACAGAGCTCCTACGAGCAGTACTTC.